This T cell receptor (beta chain) came from a study of blood T cell repertoires in COVID-19. Study context: The United States, Italy and Spain were the sources of the acute and convalescent COVID-19 samples. T cells, B-cell-depleted T cells, or PBMCs supplied cDNA or gDNA.

Here immunoSEQ multiplex PCR was the method, and the copy in TCRdb shows in-frame clones only, minus some. The table shows about 140,000 clones, with about 80% occurring only once. Trimming cost V 4 bases and J 6 bases, with 15 bases left between them. The CDR3 length is 14 residues. Germline V lookup: CDR1 SGHRS, CDR2 YFSETQ. The clonotype comes from a human donor in a cohort sampled during active COVID-19. J is TRBJ2-3 and V is TRBV5-1, with D possibly being TRBD1 (5 bases). Sequenced sample: peripheral blood. CDR3: CASSAAPGSDTQYF. The CDR3 DNA is TGCGCCAGCAGCGCCGCTCCAGGGTCGGATACGCAGTATTTT.